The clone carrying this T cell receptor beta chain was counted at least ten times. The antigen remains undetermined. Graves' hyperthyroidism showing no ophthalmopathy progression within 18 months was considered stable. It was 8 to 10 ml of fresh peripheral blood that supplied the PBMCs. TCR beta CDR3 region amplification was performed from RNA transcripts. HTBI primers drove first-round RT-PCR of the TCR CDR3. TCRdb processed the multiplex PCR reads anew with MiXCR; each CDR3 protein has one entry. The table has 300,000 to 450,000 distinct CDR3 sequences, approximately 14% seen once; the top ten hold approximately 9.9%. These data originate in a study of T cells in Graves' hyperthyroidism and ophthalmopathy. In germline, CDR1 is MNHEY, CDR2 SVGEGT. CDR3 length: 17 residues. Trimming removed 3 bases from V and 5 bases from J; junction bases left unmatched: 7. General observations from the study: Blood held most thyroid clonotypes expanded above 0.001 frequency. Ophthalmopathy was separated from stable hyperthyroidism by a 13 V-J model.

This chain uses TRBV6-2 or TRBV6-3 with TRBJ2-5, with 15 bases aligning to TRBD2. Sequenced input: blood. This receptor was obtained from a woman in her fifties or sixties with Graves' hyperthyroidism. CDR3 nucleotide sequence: TGTGCCAGCAGTTATGCCGGGACTAGCGGGAGGCGGGAGACCCAGTACTTC. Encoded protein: CASSYAGTSGRRETQYF.